This TCR beta chain was obtained from a study of T cell responses to AZD1222 COVID-19 vaccine. General study findings and limits: Vaccination with two AZD1222 doses was followed by a rise in Spike-specific TCR breadth and depth. Among those given AZD1222, only 6 or 7 were seropositive at baseline. Clonal diversity was possibly underestimated, and white British individuals and females predominated among donors.

CDR3 size: 16 residues. The V gene lost 0 bases and the J gene lost 2 bases, with 11 bases spanning the gap. Germline V gene data show CDR1 as SGHAT and CDR2 as FQDESV (reference sequence). Sequencing was performed with immunoSEQ multiplex PCR; in TCRdb, only in-frame clones are kept and a portion is missing. The table includes some 150,000 clones, approximately 87% detected once. For this clone: Antigen unknown.

The starting material was peripheral blood, obtained 28 days after the second AZD1222 dose. The receptor's source is an adult who received the AZD1222 COVID-19 vaccine. The chain is built from TRBV11-1 and TRBJ2-4; possible D gene TRBD1, 5 bases. The CDR3 sequence: CASSLAWGESKNIQYF. DNA of the CDR3: TGTGCCAGCAGCTTAGCGTGGGGCGAATCCAAAAACATTCAGTACTTC.